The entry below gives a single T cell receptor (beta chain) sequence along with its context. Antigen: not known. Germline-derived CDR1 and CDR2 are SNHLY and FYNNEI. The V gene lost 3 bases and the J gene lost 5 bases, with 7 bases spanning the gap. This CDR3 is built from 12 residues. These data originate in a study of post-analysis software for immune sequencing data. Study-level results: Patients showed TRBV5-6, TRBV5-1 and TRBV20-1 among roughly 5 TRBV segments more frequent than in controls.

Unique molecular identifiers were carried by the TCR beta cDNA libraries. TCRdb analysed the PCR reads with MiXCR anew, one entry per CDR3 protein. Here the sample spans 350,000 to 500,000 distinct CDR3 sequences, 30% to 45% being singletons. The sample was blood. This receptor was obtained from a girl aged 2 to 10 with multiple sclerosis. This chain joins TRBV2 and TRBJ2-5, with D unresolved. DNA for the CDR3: TGTGCCAGCAGTGAGCGGTGGGAGACCCAGTACTTC. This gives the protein CASSERWETQYF.